This T cell receptor (beta chain) was captured by sequencing in a study of cytomegalovirus exposure and HLA in healthy donors (dated by TCRdb to the late 2010s). The study in broad terms: An earlier analysis of roughly 630 of the donors reported about 250 Gb of sequence data and approximately 110 million unique TCR beta sequences from roughly 180 million T cells. An early release that covered more than 550 HLA-typed donors contained 250 to 350 gigabases of sequencing data and tens of millions of unique TCR sequences. Of the 398 genotyped donors, roughly 85% fell in the genetic ancestry cluster associated with self-reported Caucasian donors. The aim of the study was to test whether cataloging public T cell receptors could identify signatures of past pathogen exposure. The study used immunosequencing to profile the T cell repertoires of approximately 640 subjects and linked those repertoires to cytomegalovirus serostatus. Besides the first cohort of about 730 subjects, a separate validation cohort made up of over 95 different subjects was used. To predict cytomegalovirus infection status, the study combined high-throughput TCR immunosequencing, statistical association of individual TCRs with disease status, and machine learning. A later analysis re-examined previously published TCR beta repertoires from roughly 650 donors and added high-resolution HLA genotyping to investigate patterns of TCR occurrence. In the later analysis, no new phenotypic data were used to find candidate immune exposures; instead, reliance was placed on TCR beta sequences and their occurrence across donors. To decide whether each TCR beta V gene segment behaved as functional or pseudogenic, an earlier analysis of approximately 620 of the donors relied on high-throughput TCR beta sequencing. Donor age, sex, ethnicity and CMV serostatus were collected together with the repertoire data. A later genetic analysis used genome-wide SNP genotypes for about 65% of the roughly 670 donors, treating that subset as a discovery cohort. All discovery cohort repertoires had been generated on a single sequencing platform. HLA typing covered class I and class II loci at four-digit resolution. The number of typed donors differed by locus: roughly 620-630 for A, B, C, DRB1 and DQB1; 500 to 550 for DQA1; about 600 for DPA1; and around 490 for DPB1. Roughly five DR-DQ haplotypes were handled as single units for association and clustering because linkage in the cohort was strong. Among under 450 genotyped donors of the cohort, an average of around 240,000 unique TCR beta nucleotide sequences were sequenced per donor, roughly 18% of them non-productive.

The cohort consisted of approximately 690 healthy bone marrow donors. At the time of sampling, every cohort member was nominally healthy, though immune exposures that went unrecorded were likely present. The donor tested CMV seronegative and was one of the 352 seronegative cohort members. Each donor provided a peripheral blood sample, and peripheral blood mononuclear cells were used for TCR beta sequencing. The Qiagen DNeasy Blood Extraction Kit was used to extract genomic DNA from the blood cell samples. There are 14 amino acids in the CDR3, from cysteine to phenylalanine inclusive. This entry keeps only the CDR3 DNA: 42 bases, framed from base 1. Trimming removed 6 bases from V and 0 bases from J, leaving 6 bases between the germline ends. The CDR1 and CDR2 encoded by the germline V gene (reference sequence) are LNHDA and SQIVND. Libraries were constructed by the immunoSEQ multiplex PCR assay. For the multiplex PCR, a mixture combining 60 forward primers for TCR Vbeta segments and 13 reverse primers for TCR Jbeta segments was used. The CDR3 region of rearranged TCR beta genes was amplified from genomic DNA with a multiplex PCR assay. On the Illumina HiSeq System, the amplified TCR beta libraries were sequenced as 87-base-pair reads. The published analysis was carried out like this. A later analysis counted about 80 million unique TCR beta chains across the 670 or so repertoires, and about 10 million of these chains were shared by at least two donors. Raw reads were error-corrected and collapsed into unique sequences with a nearest-neighbor algorithm that merged closely related sequences to remove PCR and sequencing errors. Alignment of CDR3 sequences to IMGT reference sequences was used to assign V, D and J gene segments. For a sequence to be retained, a match of at least six nucleotides was required to both a V gene segment and a J gene segment. A rearrangement was called productive if the CDR3 had no stop codons and remained in frame with V and J, and every other rearrangement was called non-productive. Following IMGT convention, CDR3 was defined as the stretch from the second conserved V-encoded cysteine to the conserved J-encoded phenylalanine. The earlier analysis of some 540 of the donors excluded any sequence lacking an unambiguous match to a single V gene segment. In an earlier analysis of approximately 550 of the donors, V segments were called functional above 56.7% productive rearrangements and were called segregating when the between-donor standard deviation exceeded 5%. A statistical classification framework was built to diagnose cytomegalovirus status from the catalog of TCR beta chain sequences. V and J gene assignment, in a later analysis, came from comparing TCR nucleotide sequences with IMGT/GENE-DB human TR gene sequences. A later analysis assigned CDR3 sequences and most-parsimonious VDJ recombination scenarios with the TCRdist pipeline. A later analysis defined each TCR beta chain by its CDR3 amino acid sequence plus V-gene family, and excluded reads lacking a unique V-gene family. A later analysis removed 550 to 650 highly shared, low-generation-probability nucleotide sequences to deal with suspected cross-contamination and a sequencing artifact. For each public chain, a later analysis derived a clonal expansion index from normalized ranks of inferred template counts within each repertoire. A later analysis computed generation probabilities with a VDJ recombination model fitted to out-of-frame rearrangements, and checked the results against IGoR. A later analysis scored TCR-TCR, TCR-HLA and TCR-CMV co-occurrence with hypergeometric tests, applying a repertoire-size bias correction to TCR pairs. To estimate false discovery rates, a later analysis permuted the HLA or CMV assignments 20 times. In a later analysis, co-occurring TCRs were grouped using DBSCAN, with TCRdist sequence similarity added in when clustering inside HLA-allele-positive subsets. For co-occurrence clustering, repertoires with fewer than 30,000 or more than 120,000 public chains were excluded, along with a handful of repertoires with anomalous nucleotide sharing. TCRdb took over this immuneACCESS table, retaining in-frame rearrangements with V and J assigned. Such tables are incomplete; in checked studies, under half of the missing clones stem from an unresolved V gene, and the remainder is unexplained. The DNA was the basis for D and trimming; V, J and clone size are from that table. The sample table shows approximately 79,000 clones, and 60% to 85% are seen once. The leading ten clones occupy less than 2% of the sample.

Comments on this clone: Its antigen is still unknown. Per-base qualities were not stored, and no clone one base away is much larger.

The investigation overall reported the following: A later genetic analysis reported fewer N-insertions in productive TCRs among donors in an Asian-associated ancestry cluster than the approximately 700-donor mean. In an earlier analysis of 587 of the donors, most TCR beta V segments appeared in productive rearrangements about 90% or about 30% of the time, broadly matching IMGT annotations. Because the 87-base-pair reads could not distinguish some IMGT-functional V segments, including TRBV6-2 and TRBV6-3, those segments were excluded. According to the authors, the approach could potentially be generalized to other disease states and immunological phenotypes. According to a later analysis, most CMV-associated TCR beta chains appeared to be HLA-restricted, and the HLA associations seemed to be driven largely by CMV exposure. Cytomegalovirus status was reported to be diagnosed by the classifier with high specificity and sensitivity in both the original and validation cohorts. Roughly uniform sequencing depth across donors was assumed in presence/absence analyses, although this assumption may not hold. Only TCR beta chains were sequenced in this cohort, and the absence of alpha or paired-chain data limited detectable features. A later genetic analysis associated a missense DCLRE1C variant with V-gene and J-gene trimming of TCR beta chains, and an independent cohort replicated the association. A later analysis reported that several top co-occurrence clusters appeared linked to parvovirus B19, influenza, CMV and Epstein-Barr virus. In a later analysis, TCR association rates were found to vary across HLA loci, with the most associated TCRs seen for DRB1 alleles and the fewest for HLA-C alleles. For the cohort, immune exposure information was limited to CMV serostatus. Over 15 rarely observed V segments, including chromosome 9 orphons, were excluded from the earlier analysis of several hundred of the donors because counts were too low. When HLA alleles, especially DR and DQ, strongly co-occurred, TCR associations were difficult to assign to individual alleles. A group of highly shared sequence variants was considered likely to be a technical artifact of the sequencing pipeline. A total of fewer than 200 TCR beta chains were listed by the study as associated with cytomegalovirus. Because some donors lacked HLA typing at each locus, the association tests relied only on the typed subset. Compared with equally common non-associated chains, HLA-associated TCR beta chains in a later analysis were more clonally expanded and had lower generation probabilities. In vitro tests confirmed that three of the cytomegalovirus-associated TCR beta chains recognize cytomegalovirus antigens. Most TCR sequences were seen in very few donors, while some public TCRs were found in many individuals. Correlated functional status among segregating V segments might be attributable to linkage disequilibrium, but an unknown experimental factor could not be ruled out. A further reported finding was that TCR beta sequences accurately predicted the HLA-A and HLA-B alleles for most subjects in the first cohort. In a later analysis, 15,000 to 20,000 TCR beta sequences were associated with specific HLA alleles at a false discovery rate of 0.05.

The chain links TRBV19 with TRBJ2-6, with no reliable assignment of the D segment. The sequence was obtained from a man aged 35-49 years in good health and CMV-seronegative. Specimen: PBMCs. The CDR3 loop reads CASRRNSGANVLTF. The nucleotides read TGTGCCAGTAGGCGGAACTCTGGGGCCAACGTCCTGACTTTC.